This TCR beta chain appears in the sequencing data of a study of STAT5B mutations in CD4+ large granular lymphocyte leukemia. Sequencing used immunoSEQ multiplex PCR; TCRdb keeps in-frame clones, though not all of them. The data contain fewer than 40,000 clones, around 80% of them seen just once; the ten biggest clones take up more than 2%. This CDR3 contains 16 residues. With V trimmed by 5 bases and J by 5 bases, 9 bases remained unmatched. Germline V gene sequence: CDR1 LNHDA, CDR2 SQIVND (reference sequence). This sequence joins TRBV19 and TRBJ1-5, with 10 nucleotides matching TRBD1. This TCR was sampled from a human donor in good health. Source material: CD4+ T cells from blood buffy coats. CDR3 sequence: CASSPLTGTGDQPQHF. CDR3 bases: TGTGCCAGTAGTCCCCTGACCGGGACAGGGGATCAGCCCCAGCATTTT. Together with reference TRBV19 and TRBJ1-5, the CDR3 gives the full variable domain: DGGITQSPKYLFRKEGQNVTLSCEQNLNHDAMYWYRQDPGQGLRLIYYSQIVNDFQKGDIAEGYSVSREKKESFPLTVTSAQKNPTAFYLCASSPLTGTGDQPQHFGDGTRLSIL.